This T cell receptor (beta chain) emerged from a study of T cell repertoires in cytomegalovirus infection. Study overall: Both a matching HLA type and CMV infection were indicated by public TCR beta signatures. Study observations and caveats: Based on cumulative public TCR beta family frequency, carriers of CMV plus the relevant HLA were identified. The study found HLA-C-restricted CMV-specific TCR beta clonotypes dominating the ex vivo response.

A single record per CDR3 protein comes from TCRdb applying MiXCR to the reads. The sample lists roughly 120,000 distinct CDR3 sequences, roughly 9.1% occurring once. At least ten counts were recorded for this clonotype. The target antigen is unknown. This TCR was recovered from a human donor in good health (CMV status not recorded). Some clones in this sample may be carry-over from other donors' samples. The specimen was PBMCs, sequenced either directly or after in vitro stimulation (not recorded which).

The CDR3 loop is CASRDRGDYGYTF. In DNA, the CDR3 is TGTGCCAGTAGGGACAGGGGGGATTATGGCTACACCTTC. The rearrangement links TRBV19 to TRBJ1-2; the match to TRBD1 covers 10 bases. After removal of 6 bases from V and 5 bases from J, the junction contained 3 bases not matched to a gene. The CDR3 consists of 13 residues. Germline CDR1 reads LNHDA; CDR2 reads SQIVND (reference sequence).